Below are 21 T cell receptor beta chains sequenced from a single sample in a study of blood T cells in healthy people across ages. It was with a sample-barcoded 5' primer and a J-beta primer mix that a second PCR of about 6 to 12 cycles was run. MiXCR, run by TCRdb on the 5' RACE reads, gives a single entry per CDR3 protein. The sample records about 690,000 distinct CDR3 sequences, roughly 43% being singletons. What was sequenced was blood. The receptors were sampled from a man older than 75 in good health.

The chain links TRBV2 to TRBJ1-6; no clear D. Germline CDR1 reads SNHLY; CDR2 reads FYNNEI. The V end lost 3 bases, the J end lost 14 bases, and 17 bases lay between the germline ends. CDR3 length equals 14 residues. CDR3 protein: CASSESDLMGTLHF. Written as DNA, the CDR3 is TGTGCCAGCAGTGAGTCCGACTTGATGGGCACCCTCCACTTT. The full variable domain, rest sourced from reference TRBV2 and TRBJ1-6, is EPEVTQTPSHQVTQMGQEVILRCVPISNHLYFYWYRQILGQKVEFLVSFYNNEISEKSEIFDDQFSVERPDGSNFTLKIRSTKLEDSAMYFCASSESDLMGTLHFGNGTRLTVT.

This clonotype was seen a handful of times. The gene calls are TRBV6-2 or TRBV6-3 and TRBJ1-2; D is undetermined. CDR1 and CDR2 from the germline V gene are MNHEY and SVGEGT. V gave up 5 bases and J gave up 2 bases, with 12 bases separating them. The CDR3 length is 14 residues. In nucleotides, the CDR3 is TGTGCCAGCAGTCAATGGACGGGAAACTATGGCTACACCTTC. It encodes CASSQWTGNYGYTF.

The CDR3 sequence: CSAKGLAGGIGLEQFF. In nucleotides, the CDR3 is TGCAGTGCTAAAGGACTAGCGGGAGGGATCGGCTTGGAGCAGTTCTTC. The chain employs TRBV20-1 and TRBJ2-1, with 15 bases lining up with TRBD2. The CDR3 is 16 amino acids. Germline CDR1 reads DFQATT; CDR2 reads SNEGSKA (reference sequence). J lost 10 bases, V lost 4 bases, and 11 bases had no gene match.

The CDR3 DNA reads TGTGCCACCAGCAGAGATCCGGTAGATGAAAAACTGTTTTTT. Translated: CATSRDPVDEKLFF. This chain links TRBV15 with TRBJ1-4, with D unclear. The germline V and J ends were trimmed by 0 bases and 6 bases, with 8 bases remaining between them. Per the germline V gene, CDR1 is LNHNV and CDR2 is YYDKDF (reference sequence). The CDR3 has 14 amino acids.

J is TRBJ1-2 and V is TRBV20-1, with D possibly being TRBD1 (6 bases). V was cut by 5 bases and J by 3 bases, with 10 bases left in between. CDR3 size: 12 residues. Germline CDR1 and CDR2: DFQATT and SNEGSKA (reference sequence). CDR3 protein: CSAEDSDYGYTF. The CDR3 DNA is TGCAGTGCTGAGGACAGCGACTATGGCTACACCTTC.

This chain links TRBV6-5 with TRBJ2-3, with D perhaps given as TRBD1 or TRBD2 (5 bases each). The V gene lost 2 bases and the J gene lost 4 bases, with 13 bases spanning the gap. In germline, CDR1 is MNHEY, CDR2 SVGAGI. The CDR3 has 15 residues. The CDR3 DNA is TGTGCCAGCAGTTACGGGGCGCCCGGGGCAGATACGCAGTATTTT. It specifies CASSYGAPGADTQYF.

As concerns this clonotype: Since a much larger clone is just one base distant, this may be a read error. V usage is TRBV18 and J usage is TRBJ2-5, with D hard to call. V lost 4 bases and J lost 5, with 17 bases in between. This CDR3 contains 15 residues. Germline-derived CDR1 and CDR2 are KGHSH and LQKENI. Written as DNA, the CDR3 is TGTGCCAGCTCACGCCAAGGAAAAAGCCTGGAGACCCAGTACTTC. It specifies CASSRQGKSLETQYF.

This clonotype was observed a few times. The rearrangement uses TRBV7-2 and TRBJ1-5, with 8 bases matching TRBD1. V was clipped by 6 bases and J by 0 bases; unmatched bases: 7. There are 16 residues in the CDR3. Germline V gives CDR1 SGHTA, CDR2 FQGNSA. The CDR3 DNA sequence: TGTGCCAGCAGACCCGGGACAGGTTATAGCAATCAGCCCCAGCATTTT. Protein sequence: CASRPGTGYSNQPQHF.

The J gene is TRBJ2-3, the V gene TRBV5-1; 10 bases match TRBD2. V dropped 3 bases and J dropped 3; count of bases not matched to a gene: 7. The CDR3 contains 16 residues. Germline V gives CDR1 SGHRS, CDR2 YFSETQ. CDR3 loop: CASSSVSGGQTDTQYF. The CDR3 nucleotides read TGCGCCAGCAGCTCGGTTAGCGGGGGGCAAACAGATACGCAGTATTTT.

V and J are TRBV20-1 and TRBJ2-5; D is possibly TRBD2 (6 bases). This CDR3 contains 13 residues. CDR1 and CDR2 from the germline V gene are DFQATT and SNEGSKA (reference sequence). The V end lost 3 bases, the J end lost 8 bases, and 16 bases lay between the germline ends. As DNA, the CDR3 is TGCAGTGCTAGCTCGAGACTAGATGGTACCCAGTACTTC. This encodes CSASSRLDGTQYF.

A note on this clonotype: One base away lies a much larger clone, so this may be a sequencing read error. V is TRBV5-1 and J is TRBJ1-1, with 9 bases that match TRBD1. The ends lost 1 base at V and 4 bases at J; junction bases unmatched: 11. The CDR3 is 17 residues long. The V gene's germline CDR1 is SGHRS and CDR2 YFSETQ. The CDR3 nucleotides read TGCGCCAGCAGCTTGAGGGGACAGGGTAGGGTGAGCACTGAAGCTTTCTTT. Amino acids: CASSLRGQGRVSTEAFF.

This clonotype appeared a single time. The chain combines TRBV9 with TRBJ2-4; 7 nucleotides line up with TRBD2. The J call may be wrong; the DNA end is better matched by TRBJ2-7. Germline CDR1 reads SGDLS; CDR2 reads YYNGEE. The CDR3 is 12 residues long. CDR3 protein: CASSVGGGEQYF. The DNA for the CDR3 is TGTGCCAGCAGCGTAGGCGGGGGCGAGCAGTACTTC.

This clonotype was counted only a few times. This chain connects TRBV6-5 to TRBJ2-3; TRBD1 matches 11 bases. The length of the CDR3 is 15 residues. V dropped 4 bases and J dropped 5; count of bases not matched to a gene: 5. Germline assignment: CDR1 MNHEY and CDR2 SVGAGI. CDR3 sequence: CASSWGQGVGDTQYF. The CDR3, as DNA: TGTGCCAGCAGTTGGGGACAGGGGGTAGGAGATACGCAGTATTTT.

This clonotype was found many times. The V call is TRBV4-2, the J call TRBJ2-1; 12 bases agree with TRBD2. This CDR3 spans 15 amino acids. Per the germline V gene, CDR1 is LGHNA and CDR2 is YNFKEQ. V shed 1 base and J 8 bases; nucleotides not matched to a gene: 3. The CDR3 coding sequence is TGTGCCAGCAGCCAAGGGACTAGCGGGGATGATGAGCAGTTCTTC. Its translation: CASSQGTSGDDEQFF.

This clonotype showed up just a few times. This chain connects TRBV7-8 to TRBJ2-1; the match to TRBD2 covers 15 bases. Germline CDR1 is SGHVS and CDR2 is FQNEAQ. The CDR3 sequence is 18 residues long. With V trimmed by 0 bases and J by 2 bases, 2 bases remained unmatched. Written as DNA, the CDR3 is TGTGCCAGCAGCTTAGCCGGGACTAGCGGGAGGCCCTACAATGAGCAGTTCTTC. Translated, it gives CASSLAGTSGRPYNEQFF.

The chain is built from TRBV11-2 and TRBJ2-3, with D uncertain. Germline V gene sequence: CDR1 SGHAT, CDR2 FQNNGV. Trimming removed 2 bases from V and 6 bases from J, with 9 bases in between. This CDR3 comprises 13 residues. The CDR3 sequence is CASSLRLGDTQYF. The CDR3 DNA follows: TGTGCCAGCAGCTTACGTTTGGGGGATACGCAGTATTTT.

The CDR3 region is CASSPSRQGGETQYF. CDR3 nucleotides: TGTGCCAGCAGTCCATCGCGACAGGGAGGGGAGACCCAGTACTTC. V and J are TRBV27 and TRBJ2-5; perhaps D is TRBD1 or TRBD2 (7 bases each). V was trimmed by 5 bases and J by 5 bases, leaving 18 bases between them. This CDR3 has 15 residues. CDR1 and CDR2 from the germline V gene are MNHEY and SMNVEV (reference sequence).

The table lists this clonotype with a few counts. V gene TRBV4-1 combines with J gene TRBJ2-1, with 9 bases lining up with TRBD1. This CDR3 has 18 residues. J lost 9 bases, V lost 0 bases, and 15 bases had no gene match. The germline CDR1 and CDR2 sequences are MGHRA and YSYEKL. This CDR3 reads CASSQDPSRTGERGEQFF. DNA for the CDR3: TGCGCCAGCAGCCAAGATCCGTCGCGGACAGGGGAAAGGGGTGAGCAGTTCTTC.

The chain couples TRBV6-6 to TRBJ1-1, with D uncertain. The CDR3 sequence is 15 residues long. V lost 2 bases, J lost 5 bases, and 15 bases lay in between. The germline V gene has CDR1 MNHNY and CDR2 SVGAGI (reference sequence). DNA of the CDR3: TGTGCCAGCAGTTACGGTCGTGGAGCCGCAACTGAAGCTTTCTTT. Translation: CASSYGRGAATEAFF.

Concerning this clonotype itself: Since a much larger clone is just one base distant, this may be a read error. This chain joins TRBV20-1 and TRBJ2-7; 9 nucleotides line up with TRBD1. The germline V gene encodes CDR1 DFQATT and CDR2 SNEGSKA (reference sequence). V gave up 6 bases and J gave up 7 bases; unmatched junction bases: 13. The CDR3 runs 14 residues. The CDR3 DNA reads as TGCAGTGCAAGGGACAGGGTACAGGTGGGGGAGCAGTACTTC. As protein: CSARDRVQVGEQYF.

This clonotype has a single count. The V and J genes are TRBV10-2 and TRBJ2-5; no clear D gene. CDR3 length: 15 amino acids. The germline CDR1 and CDR2 sequences are WSHSY and SAAADI. Trimming left V 8 bases short and J 0 bases short, with 16 bases between. The CDR3 region has the DNA TGCGCCAGCTCGGCCGCGGCAGGAAACCAAGAGACCCAGTACTTC. As protein: CASSAAAGNQETQYF.